What follows is one TCR beta chain and its context. Its antigen remains unknown. This record belongs to a study of cytomegalovirus exposure and HLA in healthy donors. Study overall: Assignment to the Caucasian-associated ancestry cluster applied to around 80% of the approximately 420 genotyped donors. Study findings and constraints: The authors later found TCR association rates varying by HLA locus, with DRB1 most and HLA-C fewest. When analyzed later, a missense DCLRE1C variant was found to be linked to TCR beta V- and J-gene trimming.

Both 60 Vbeta primers and 13 Jbeta primers went into the PCR. The data were produced by immunoSEQ multiplex PCR, yet TCRdb's version contains in-frame clones alone and is incomplete. The top ten hold 2.5% to 3.5% of the sample, which has approximately 86,000 clones, approximately 80% seen once. Germline V lookup: CDR1 ENHRY, CDR2 SYGVKD. Losses at the gene ends were 4 bases for V and 0 bases for J; bases not matched to a gene: 2. The CDR3 spans 16 residues. The sequence was collected from a man aged 35-49 years in good health and CMV-seronegative. The source material was PBMCs. The chain combines TRBV10-3 with TRBJ2-5; 13 bases are a match to TRBD2. Written as DNA, the CDR3 is TGTGCCATCAGTGCCGGACTAGCGGGGGACCAAGAGACCCAGTACTTC. Protein: CAISAGLAGDQETQYF.